The T cell receptor beta chain described here comes from a study of neurological immune-mediated disorders. Each CDR3 protein is one row after TCRdb ran MiXCR on the 5' RACE reads. The top ten clones hold approximately 3.5% of a sample with over 60,000 distinct CDR3 sequences, approximately 4.6% of them seen once. This clonotype was counted only a few times. The germline V and J ends were trimmed by 4 bases and 6 bases, with 10 bases remaining between them. The CDR3 is made up of 12 amino acids. Germline V gene data show CDR1 as SGHRS and CDR2 as YFSETQ. J is TRBJ1-1 and V is TRBV5-1; no firm D call. The TCR comes from a woman in her fifties or sixties with multiple sclerosis. The sequencing input was PBMCs. The CDR3 protein is CASSLLEAEAFF. The DNA of the CDR3 is TGCGCCAGCAGCCTTCTGGAGGCTGAAGCTTTCTTT.